This T cell receptor beta chain was sequenced during a study of T-cell memory formation after mild COVID-19. MiXCR, run by TCRdb on the 5' RACE reads, gives a single entry per CDR3 protein. Found here are approximately 290,000 distinct CDR3 sequences, more than 15% of them singletons; the top ten hold around 23%. Study-wide results and limits: Contracting clones localized mainly to CM and EM when CD4+ and mainly to EMRA when CD8+. Pre-infection memory carried some responding clones, suggesting that cross-reactive memory joined. Day 15 to 85 contracting clones showed balanced CD4/CD8; day 15 to 37 expanders favored CD4+.

Concerning this clonotype itself: What it binds is unknown.

Sequenced input: PBMCs or a T cell subset sorted from them (not recorded which). The sequence was obtained from a young man who had mild COVID-19 (a few samples of this study predate the infection). Cell type and time point are not known.

The CDR3 bases are TGCAGTGCTCTCCGGGACTACAGGGGTCTACACCTCTACGAGCAGTACTTC. The encoded protein is CSALRDYRGLHLYEQYF. The J gene is TRBJ2-7, the V gene TRBV20-1; D could derive from TRBD1 or TRBD2 (7 bases each). From germline, CDR1 is DFQATT and CDR2 SNEGSKA (reference sequence). V dropped 5 bases and J dropped 3 bases, with 26 bases sitting between them. CDR3 size: 17 residues.